The rows below give T cell receptor beta chains drawn from one sample of a study of T-cell reconstitution after alpha-beta-depleted transplantation in children. Using its own MiXCR run on the PCR reads, TCRdb lists one record per CDR3 protein. The data show some 70,000 distinct CDR3 sequences, 7.3% seen once. The material was PBMCs from the stem cell graft donor, obtained from the stem cell graft. These receptors were taken from a human donor who donated a stem cell graft to a child with acute lymphoblastic leukemia. Both conserved end residues are part of each CDR3. A D gene is named only where the DNA matches it firmly. Size is omitted from some rows. Given values are once, few, many or a class for expanded clones.

abundance: many
d_gene: NA
v_gene: TRBV27
j_gene: TRBJ2-7
CDR3aa: CASSPPAAYEQYF
CDR3nt: TGTGCCAGCAGTCCCCCCGCTGCCTACGAGCAGTACTTC

abundance: NA
d_gene: NA
v_gene: TRBV7-2
j_gene: TRBJ2-3
CDR3aa: CASSLAQGKTDTQYF
CDR3nt: TGTGCCAGCAGCTTAGCGCAGGGTAAAACAGATACGCAGTATTTT

abundance: NA
d_gene: NA
v_gene: TRBV10-3
j_gene: TRBJ2-3
CDR3aa: CAITGQSTDTQYF
CDR3nt: TGTGCCATTACGGGCCAAAGCACAGATACGCAGTATTTT

abundance: NA
d_gene: NA
v_gene: TRBV12-3/TRBV12-4
j_gene: TRBJ2-2
CDR3aa: CAFCPVVVEGPGGELFF
CDR3nt: TGTGCCTTCTGCCCTGTGGTGGTAGAAGGGCCGGGCGGGGAGCTGTTTTTT

abundance: many
d_gene: NA
v_gene: TRBV3-1
j_gene: TRBJ2-2
CDR3aa: CASSQDRVTGELFF
CDR3nt: TGTGCCAGCAGCCAAGACAGGGTTACCGGGGAGCTGTTTTTT

abundance: few
d_gene: NA
v_gene: TRBV20-1
j_gene: TRBJ2-1
CDR3aa: CSASSRDTSYNEQFF
CDR3nt: TGCAGTGCTTCCTCTCGGGACACTTCCTACAATGAGCAGTTCTTC

abundance: NA
d_gene: TRBD1
v_gene: TRBV5-4
j_gene: TRBJ1-1
CDR3aa: CASSLATGQGNEAFF
CDR3nt: TGTGCCAGCAGCTTGGCTACGGGACAGGGGAATGAAGCTTTCTTT

abundance: many
d_gene: NA
v_gene: TRBV12-3/TRBV12-4
j_gene: TRBJ1-5
CDR3aa: CASRSGDDQPQHF
CDR3nt: TGTGCCAGCAGGTCAGGGGATGATCAGCCCCAGCATTTT

abundance: medium-sized
d_gene: TRBD2
v_gene: TRBV20-1
j_gene: TRBJ2-7
CDR3aa: CSASPGGDFYEQYF
CDR3nt: TGCAGTGCTAGTCCGGGAGGGGATTTCTACGAGCAGTACTTC

abundance: many
d_gene: NA
v_gene: TRBV7-9
j_gene: TRBJ1-3
CDR3aa: CASSLYGPEGSGNTIYF
CDR3nt: TGTGCCAGCAGCTTATATGGGCCGGAAGGCTCTGGAAACACCATATATTTT

abundance: NA
d_gene: NA
v_gene: TRBV18
j_gene: TRBJ2-5
CDR3aa: CASSPQNGETQYF
CDR3nt: TGTGCCAGCTCACCACAAAACGGGGAGACCCAGTACTTC

abundance: many
d_gene: TRBD2
v_gene: TRBV7-2
j_gene: TRBJ2-3
CDR3aa: CASSLYRGVTDTQYF
CDR3nt: TGTGCCAGCAGCTTGTACCGGGGGGTCACAGATACGCAGTATTTT

abundance: many
d_gene: TRBD2
v_gene: TRBV27
j_gene: TRBJ2-7
CDR3aa: CASSPRLAGLDNEQYF
CDR3nt: TGTGCCAGCAGTCCCAGATTAGCGGGTTTGGACAACGAGCAGTACTTC

abundance: many
d_gene: TRBD2
v_gene: TRBV20-1
j_gene: TRBJ2-1
CDR3aa: CSASGLAGSLNEQFF
CDR3nt: TGCAGTGCTAGTGGACTAGCGGGGAGTTTAAATGAGCAGTTCTTC

abundance: many
d_gene: TRBD2
v_gene: TRBV28
j_gene: TRBJ2-1
CDR3aa: CASRSSGKGEQFF
CDR3nt: TGTGCCAGCAGGTCTAGCGGGAAGGGTGAGCAGTTCTTC